The subject of this entry is one TCR beta chain. The data were obtained in a study of technical replicates of blood from a handful of donors. Germline assignment: CDR1 SGHNT and CDR2 YENEEA. This CDR3 spans 17 amino acids. Trimming at V came to 1 base and at J to 1 base, leaving 6 bases not matched to a gene. Method: immunoSEQ multiplex PCR; TCRdb's copy keeps in-frame clones and lacks some. The data show tens of thousands of clones, roughly 94% seen once. The sequence came from a human donor in good health. This chain joins TRBV11-3 and TRBJ2-5; 10 nucleotides agree with TRBD2. The sequencing input was T cells isolated from PBMCs. The CDR3 coding sequence is TGTGCCAGCAGCTTAGGACTAGCGGGCGACTTCCAAGAGACCCAGTACTTC. This codes for CASSLGLAGDFQETQYF. The full variable domain, rest sourced from reference TRBV11-3 and TRBJ2-5, is EAGVVQSPRYKIIEKKQPVAFWCNPISGHNTLYWYLQNLGQGPELLIRYENEEAVDDSQLPKDRFSAERLKGVDSTLKIQPAELGDSAVYLCASSLGLAGDFQETQYFGPGTRLLVL.